This T cell receptor beta chain was recorded in a study of T cell clonotyping in hematopoietic cell transplantation. Profiling relied on immunoSEQ multiplex PCR, and the TCRdb table lists in-frame clones only, not all of them. The sample lists 5,200 or so clones, roughly 86% occurring once. Regarding the study as a whole: Pathologically expanded recipient clonotypes increased progressively from day 30 to day 180 as diversity fell.

To note about this clone: Its antigen is currently unknown.

Samples: about 28 days before transplant, then days 30, 100 and 180 after. Germline V gene data show CDR1 as MGHRA and CDR2 as YSYEKL. With V trimmed by 5 bases and J by 1 base, 6 bases remained unmatched. This CDR3 contains 16 residues. The sequence was obtained from a male patient aged 70 to 80 who had an allogeneic stem cell transplant from an unrelated donor, so T cells may come from the graft donor. Some clones in this sample may be carry-over from other donors' samples. The chain employs TRBV4-1 and TRBJ1-5; 9 bases match TRBD1. The source material was peripheral blood mononuclear cells, sampled 100 days after allogeneic stem cell transplant. CDR3 in amino acids: CASSYRTGESNQPQHF. CDR3 nucleotide sequence: TGCGCCAGCAGCTACCGGACAGGGGAGAGCAATCAGCCCCAGCATTTT.